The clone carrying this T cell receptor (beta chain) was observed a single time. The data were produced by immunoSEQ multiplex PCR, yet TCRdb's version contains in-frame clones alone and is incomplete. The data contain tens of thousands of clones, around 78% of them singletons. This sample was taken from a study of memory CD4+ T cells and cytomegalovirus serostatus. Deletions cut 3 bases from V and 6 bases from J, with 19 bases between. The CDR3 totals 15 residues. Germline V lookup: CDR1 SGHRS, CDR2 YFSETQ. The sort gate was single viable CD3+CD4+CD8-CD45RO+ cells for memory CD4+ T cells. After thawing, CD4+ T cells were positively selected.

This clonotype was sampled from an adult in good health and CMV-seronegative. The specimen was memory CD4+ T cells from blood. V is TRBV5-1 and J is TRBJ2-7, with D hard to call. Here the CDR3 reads CASSWAWLNRVEQYF. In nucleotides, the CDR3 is TGCGCCAGCAGCTGGGCGTGGCTTAACCGGGTCGAGCAGTACTTC.